These 3 T cell receptor beta chains originate from one sample sequenced in a study of T cells after yellow fever vaccination. TCRdb called the 5' RACE reads again in MiXCR, with one record for every CDR3 protein. This sample has about 260,000 distinct CDR3 sequences; over 10% occur once, and the top ten carry 0.5% to 0.6%. The sample consisted of CD4+ T cells sorted from PBMCs, taken 45 days after the yellow fever booster vaccination. The receptors stem from a young man who received the YFV17D yellow fever vaccine.

This clonotype was seen a few times. This chain connects TRBV20-1 to TRBJ2-1, with a tentative D call TRBD2 (5 bases). Looked up from germline, CDR1 is DFQATT and CDR2 is SNEGSKA (reference sequence). The CDR3 consists of 18 residues. CDR3 nucleotide sequence: TGCAGCCCGCGGACCACGATGAGAGGTAGCGCTTCCTACAATGAGCAGTTCTTC. It translates to CSPRTTMRGSASYNEQFF.

The sample holds many counts of this clonotype. The rearrangement links TRBV20-1 to TRBJ2-5; 14 bases line up with TRBD2. Germline CDR1 reads DFQATT; CDR2 reads SNEGSKA (reference sequence). The length of the CDR3 is 12 residues. V was clipped by 7 bases and J by 7 bases; unmatched bases: 2. CDR3 in DNA: TGCAGTGAAGGGACTAGCGGGAGGACCCAGTACTTC. Protein product: CSEGTSGRTQYF.

V and J are TRBV20-1 and TRBJ1-4; D possibly corresponds to TRBD1 (5 bases). The V end lost 7 bases, the J end lost 3 bases, and 9 bases lay between the germline ends. CDR3 length equals 12 residues. The germline gives CDR1 DFQATT, CDR2 SNEGSKA (reference sequence). The CDR3 nucleotides read TGCAGTGTCGGGGCTTCTAATGAAAAACTGTTTTTT. Translating gives CSVGASNEKLFF.